This TCR beta chain was found in a study of T cells in tuberculosis. With respect to this clone: Its target is unknown.

The study's findings and limits: Using the GMM-specific repertoire gave about 84% accuracy versus 60% to 70% with motifs.

The repertoire was sequenced with immunoSEQ multiplex PCR; TCRdb's copy has only in-frame clones and lacks some. This sample carries some 34,000 clones, 85% to 95% of them seen once, and the ten largest clones take about 7.8%. Trimming stripped 5 bases from V and 5 bases from J, with 7 bases between. Germline V gene data show CDR1 as MGHDK and CDR2 as SYGVNS. This CDR3 is built from 12 residues. The TCR originated in a donor aged 10-30 years with latent tuberculosis or without tuberculosis infection. Some clones in this sample may be carry-over from other donors' samples. The chain employs TRBV25-1 and TRBJ1-5; D uncertain. Sequencing used PBMCs. CDR3 sequence (DNA): TGTGCCAGCAGTCTCGGAGATCAGCCCCAGCATTTT. Amino acids: CASSLGDQPQHF.